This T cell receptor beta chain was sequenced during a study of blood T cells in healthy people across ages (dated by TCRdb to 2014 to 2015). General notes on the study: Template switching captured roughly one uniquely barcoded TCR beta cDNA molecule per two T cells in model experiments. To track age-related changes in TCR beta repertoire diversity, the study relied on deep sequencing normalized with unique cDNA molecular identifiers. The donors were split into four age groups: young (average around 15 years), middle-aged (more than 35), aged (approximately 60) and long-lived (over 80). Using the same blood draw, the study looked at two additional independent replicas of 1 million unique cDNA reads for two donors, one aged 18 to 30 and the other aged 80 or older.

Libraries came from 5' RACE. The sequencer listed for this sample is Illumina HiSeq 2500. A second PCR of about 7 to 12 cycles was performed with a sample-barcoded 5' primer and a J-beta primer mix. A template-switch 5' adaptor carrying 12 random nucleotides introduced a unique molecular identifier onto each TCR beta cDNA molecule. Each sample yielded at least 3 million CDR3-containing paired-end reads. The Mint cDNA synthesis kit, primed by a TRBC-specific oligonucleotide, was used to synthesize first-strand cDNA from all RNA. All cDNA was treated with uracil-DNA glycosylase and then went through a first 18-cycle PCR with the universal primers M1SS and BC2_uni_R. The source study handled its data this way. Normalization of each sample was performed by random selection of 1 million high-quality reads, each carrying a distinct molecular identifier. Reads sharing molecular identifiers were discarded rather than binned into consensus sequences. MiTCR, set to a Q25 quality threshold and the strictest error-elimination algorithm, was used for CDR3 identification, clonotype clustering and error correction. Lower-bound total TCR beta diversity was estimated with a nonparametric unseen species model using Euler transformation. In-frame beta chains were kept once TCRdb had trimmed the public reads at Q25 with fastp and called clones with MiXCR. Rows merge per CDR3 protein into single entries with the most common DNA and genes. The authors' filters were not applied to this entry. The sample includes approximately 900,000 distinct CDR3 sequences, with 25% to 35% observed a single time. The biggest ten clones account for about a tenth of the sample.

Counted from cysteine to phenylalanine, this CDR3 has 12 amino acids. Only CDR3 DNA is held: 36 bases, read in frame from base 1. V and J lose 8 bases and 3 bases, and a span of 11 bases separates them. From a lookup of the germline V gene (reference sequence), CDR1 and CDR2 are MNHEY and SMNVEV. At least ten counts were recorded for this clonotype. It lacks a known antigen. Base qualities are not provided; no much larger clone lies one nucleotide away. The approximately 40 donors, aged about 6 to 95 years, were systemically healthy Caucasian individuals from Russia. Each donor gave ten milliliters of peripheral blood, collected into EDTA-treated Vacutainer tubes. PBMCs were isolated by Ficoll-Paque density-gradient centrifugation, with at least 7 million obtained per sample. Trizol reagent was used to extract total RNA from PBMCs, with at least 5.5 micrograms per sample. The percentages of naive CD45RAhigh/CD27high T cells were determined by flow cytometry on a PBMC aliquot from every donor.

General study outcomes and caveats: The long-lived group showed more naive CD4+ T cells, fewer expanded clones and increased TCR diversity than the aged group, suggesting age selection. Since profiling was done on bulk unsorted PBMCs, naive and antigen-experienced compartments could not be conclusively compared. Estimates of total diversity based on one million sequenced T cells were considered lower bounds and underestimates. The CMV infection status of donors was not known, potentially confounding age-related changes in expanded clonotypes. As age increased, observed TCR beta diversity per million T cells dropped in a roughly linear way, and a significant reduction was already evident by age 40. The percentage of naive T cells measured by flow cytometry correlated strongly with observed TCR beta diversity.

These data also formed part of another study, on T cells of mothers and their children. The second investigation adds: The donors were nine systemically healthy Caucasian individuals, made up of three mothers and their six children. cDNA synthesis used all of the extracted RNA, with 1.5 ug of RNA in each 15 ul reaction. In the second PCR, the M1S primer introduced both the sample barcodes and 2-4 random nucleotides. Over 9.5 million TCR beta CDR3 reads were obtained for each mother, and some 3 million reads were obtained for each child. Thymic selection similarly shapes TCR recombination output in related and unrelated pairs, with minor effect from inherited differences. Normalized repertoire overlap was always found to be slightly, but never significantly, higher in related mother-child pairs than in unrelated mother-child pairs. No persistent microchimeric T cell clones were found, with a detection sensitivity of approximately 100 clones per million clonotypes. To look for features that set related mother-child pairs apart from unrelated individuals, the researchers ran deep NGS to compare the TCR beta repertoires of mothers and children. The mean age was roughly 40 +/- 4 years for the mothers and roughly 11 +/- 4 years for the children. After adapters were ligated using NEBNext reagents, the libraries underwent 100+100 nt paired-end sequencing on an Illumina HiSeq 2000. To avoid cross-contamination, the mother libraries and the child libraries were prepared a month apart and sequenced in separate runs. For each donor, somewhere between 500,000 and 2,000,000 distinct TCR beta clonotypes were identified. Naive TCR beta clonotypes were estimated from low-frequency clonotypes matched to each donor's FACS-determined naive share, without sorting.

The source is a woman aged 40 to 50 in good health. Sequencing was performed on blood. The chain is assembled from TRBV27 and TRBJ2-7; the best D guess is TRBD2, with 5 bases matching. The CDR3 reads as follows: CASRTSSYEQYF. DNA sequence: TGTGCCAGCCGGACTTCTAGCTACGAGCAGTACTTC.